Included here is one TCR beta chain sequence, with context. Its binding antigen is unknown. There are no base qualities to consult, and no much larger clone falls within one base. One collaborating source in Seattle enrolled patients during active infection and followed them longitudinally through the course of disease. Each collaborating institution followed its own protocols to collect whole blood in K2EDTA tubes. For TCRbeta analysis, collaborators shipped samples in one of three forms: frozen whole blood, isolated PBMCs, or DNA extracted from either of those sample types. The data derive from a study of blood T cell repertoires in COVID-19 (dated by TCRdb to the early 2020s). Notes on the research overall: Collaborator samples came from the United States, Italy and Spain and covered acute and convalescent phases of COVID-19. The samples were drawn from two sources: the first 160 participants of the ongoing ImmuneRACE study, and 1,000 to 1,500 subjects contributed by 6 global collaborators. The prospective study material was composed of cDNA or gDNA derived from T cells, B-cell-depleted T cells, or PBMCs. HLA class I and class II types, where available, came from metadata supplied by the sample provider rather than from assay-based typing. The repertoires were made available in a free public database intended to serve as a resource for research on the immune response to SARS-CoV-2. Subjects who had been exposed to COVID-19, were actively infected with it, or had recovered from it provided the deeply sampled blood TCRbeta repertoires that made up the dataset. Sample metadata almost always included a de-identified subject ID, COVID-19 status, age in years and sex. What the study reported, not specific to this receptor: The amount of clinical and demographic metadata varied by source and participant and was provided uncurated.

TCRbeta CDR3 regions were amplified from genomic DNA by means of the immunoSEQ Assay, a bias-controlled multiplex PCR. The study's processing was this. The number of nucleated cells in each sample was estimated by amplification of reference gene primers within the assay. To quantify the absolute abundance of each unique TCRbeta CDR3 rearrangement, sequence reads were collapsed and filtered. For each sample, productive Simpson clonality was calculated as the square root of Simpson's diversity index across productive rearrangements. TCRdb took over this immuneACCESS table, retaining in-frame rearrangements with V and J assigned. Such tables are incomplete; in checked studies, under half of the missing clones stem from an unresolved V gene, and the remainder is unexplained. V and J calls and clone size come straight from that table; D and trimming were deduced from the DNA. The sample yields approximately 29,000 clones; 85% to 95% were counted once. More than 0.8% of the sample is in the top ten clones.

The trim is 3 bases for V and 3 bases for J, with a gap of 18 bases between the germline ends. From the germline V gene (reference sequence), CDR1 is SEHNR and CDR2 is FQNEAQ. The cysteine opens and the phenylalanine closes a CDR3 of 18 amino acids. The CDR3 DNA has 54 bases and is translated from base 1. Sequencing used peripheral blood. The V and J segments used are TRBV7-9 and TRBJ2-6; no D gene call is confident. The sequence derives from a woman between 70 and 85 years old with COVID-19, enrolled during active disease. The DNA sequence follows: TGTGCCAGCAGCTTTGCTTCCTCCTCCTCGGTTGGGGCCAACGTCCTGACTTTC. This encodes CASSFASSSSVGANVLTF.